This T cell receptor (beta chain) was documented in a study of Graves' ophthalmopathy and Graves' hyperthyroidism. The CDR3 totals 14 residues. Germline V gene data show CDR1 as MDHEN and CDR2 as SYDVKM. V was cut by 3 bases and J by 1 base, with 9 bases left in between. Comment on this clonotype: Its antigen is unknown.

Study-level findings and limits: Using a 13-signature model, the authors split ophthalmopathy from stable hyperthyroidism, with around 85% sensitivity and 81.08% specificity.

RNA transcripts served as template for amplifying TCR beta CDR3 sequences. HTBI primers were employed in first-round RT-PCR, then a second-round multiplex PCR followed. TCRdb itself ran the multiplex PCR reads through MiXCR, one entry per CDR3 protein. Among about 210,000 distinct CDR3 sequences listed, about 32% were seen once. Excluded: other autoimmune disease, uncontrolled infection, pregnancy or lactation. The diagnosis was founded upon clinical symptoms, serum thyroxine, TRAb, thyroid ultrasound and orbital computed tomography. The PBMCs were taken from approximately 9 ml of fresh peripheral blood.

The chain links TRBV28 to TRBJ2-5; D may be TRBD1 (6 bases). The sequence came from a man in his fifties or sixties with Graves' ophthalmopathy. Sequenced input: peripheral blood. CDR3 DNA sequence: TGTGCCAGCAGTTTGATGGGGGCCCAAGAGACCCAGTACTTC. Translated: CASSLMGAQETQYF.